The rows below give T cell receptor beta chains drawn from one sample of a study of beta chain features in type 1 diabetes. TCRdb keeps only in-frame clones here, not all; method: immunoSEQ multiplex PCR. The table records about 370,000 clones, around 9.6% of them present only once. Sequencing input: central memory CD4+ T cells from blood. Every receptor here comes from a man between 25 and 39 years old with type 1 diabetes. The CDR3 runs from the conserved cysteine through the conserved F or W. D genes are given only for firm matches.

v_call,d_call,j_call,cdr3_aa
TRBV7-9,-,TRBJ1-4,CASSLEDGEKLFF
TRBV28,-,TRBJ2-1,CASREGPLRNEQFF
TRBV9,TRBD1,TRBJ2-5,CASSEGTVQETQYF
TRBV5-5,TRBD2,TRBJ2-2,CASSSLAGGDAGELFF
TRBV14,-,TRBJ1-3,CASRSTGTGNTIYF
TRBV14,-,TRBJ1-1,CASSQATGDTEAFF
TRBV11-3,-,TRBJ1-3,CASSLGGDSGNTIYF
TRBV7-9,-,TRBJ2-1,CASSLLAGNNEQFF
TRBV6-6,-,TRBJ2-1,CASSYESYNEQFF
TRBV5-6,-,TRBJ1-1,CASSLGVGTEAFF
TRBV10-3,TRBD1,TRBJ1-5,CASTGDLSNQPQHF
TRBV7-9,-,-,CASSLLAVRSYEQYF
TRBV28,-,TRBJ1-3,CASSPDSSGNTIYF
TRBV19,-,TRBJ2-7,CASSLADQSSYEQYF
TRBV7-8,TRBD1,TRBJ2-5,CASSYRTGYETQYF
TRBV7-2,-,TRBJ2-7,CASSLDTPGIGEQYF
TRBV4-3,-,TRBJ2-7,CASSQDLGALSYEQYF
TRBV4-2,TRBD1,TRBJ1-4,CASSQEGGQGNEKLFF
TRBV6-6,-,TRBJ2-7,CASSRNPGAYEQYF